This paragraph reports one TCR beta chain. Its cognate antigen has yet to be identified. Base qualities are not recorded, but no much larger clone differs from it by a single base. This record belongs to a study of regulatory T cells in long-lasting Graves disease (dated by TCRdb to the early 2020s). A note on the overall study: Newly diagnosed Graves' disease patients had taken antithyroid drugs for less than 3 months. Persistent Graves' disease patients were compared with newly diagnosed Graves' disease patients by peripheral blood TCR sequencing and RNA sequencing. The study was conducted in China and was registered as a clinical trial. A total of 33 samples underwent TCR sequencing, from roughly 13 patients with persistent Graves' disease and about 20 patients with newly diagnosed Graves' disease. What the authors observed across the whole study: Sequencing and analysis were limited to the TCR beta chain. Compared with newly diagnosed patients, persistent Graves' disease patients had lower TCR Shannon entropy and fewer highly expanded clones, which suggests clonal expansion. Preferential use of TRBV28, TRBJ1-2 and TRBJ2-5 was observed in persistent disease, whereas TRBV20-1 and TRBJ2-1 were favored in newly diagnosed disease. The small sample size was acknowledged by the authors as a limitation that may reduce accuracy. A larger number of public clonotypes was shared among persistent patients (over 2,500) than among newly diagnosed patients (roughly 970). The study examined only peripheral blood because the primary lesion, thyroid tissue, could not be accessed.

Libraries were constructed by multiplex PCR. Sequencing was performed on an Illumina HiSeq 4000. To build TCR beta libraries, CDR3 regions were amplified by Arm-PCR using iRepertoire HTBI primers. Gel purification was performed on PCR products prior to sequencing. Per the authors' processing: Gene usage analysis of CDR3 amino acid clonotypes relied on the approximately 68 TRBV and around 14 TRBJ segments identified across samples. COPE and FqMerger were used to merge filtered high-quality paired reads into contigs. BLAST was used to align contigs to IMGT TRBV, TRBD and TRBJ reference genes, with CDR3 defined following IMGT. Highly expanded clones were defined as clonotypes with a frequency above 0.1%. Shannon entropy was used to measure repertoire diversity, and the Gini coefficient was used to measure V-J evenness. Public clonotypes were defined as clonotypes shared by more than one individual. TCRdb reanalyzed the raw reads on its own, using fastp at Q25 for trimming and MiXCR for clone calling, and kept in-frame beta chains. Rows with a matching CDR3 protein are joined into one entry that keeps the most common DNA and genes. The V and J calls and clone size come from TCRdb's table, not from the authors' own analysis. In this sample the table shows about 350,000 distinct CDR3 sequences, 15% to 20% of which occur a single time. 20% of the sample lies in the top ten.

CDR1 MNHEY and CDR2 SVGEGT were looked up in the germline V gene. The cysteine opens and the phenylalanine closes a CDR3 of 17 amino acids. Of all the DNA, just the CDR3 is kept, 51 bases in frame from base 1. From V the trimming removes 2 bases and from J it removes 9 bases, while the gene matches leave 13 bases of the junction unaccounted for. The time point label for this specimen denotes: newly diagnosed GD, antithyroid drugs for less than 3 months. For both TCR sequencing and RNA sequencing, RNA was extracted from PBMCs using TRIzol. Graves' disease was diagnosed according to American Thyroid Association guidelines. Patients were recruited from an endocrinology department in Xi'an, China. Each patient gave 8.5 to 9.5 milliliters of peripheral blood, collected in an EDTA anticoagulant tube. PBMCs were isolated by Ficoll Paque Plus density gradient separation without further T cell sorting. An Agilent 2100 Bioanalyzer and agarose gel were used to assess RNA quality, and a NanoDrop 2000 was used to measure RNA concentration.

A further study also used this sample, focusing on T cells in Graves' hyperthyroidism and ophthalmopathy. The second study also describes: A patient counted as having stable Graves' hyperthyroidism if no progression to ophthalmopathy occurred over 18 months of follow-up. Hyperthyroidism patients were aged 18 to 65 years and newly diagnosed, with disease duration of less than 2 months. The study excluded patients with uncontrolled infections, other autoimmune diseases, pregnancy or lactation. Diagnoses were established on the basis of clinical symptoms, serum thyroxine and TRAb, thyroid ultrasound, and orbital computed tomography. The TCR CDR3 was subjected to a first round of RT-PCR using the HTBI primer set and the Qiagen OneStep RT-PCR kit. Most expanded thyroid clonotypes (frequency above 0.001) were also found in blood, which suggests that blood repertoires may mirror thyroid immune responses. A model built on a 13 V-J signature distinguished ophthalmopathy from stable hyperthyroidism, reaching around 90% sensitivity and around 82% specificity in cross-validation and 80%/75% in testing. In validation, the model predicted progression to ophthalmopathy a median of about 6 months before onset, with roughly 71% sensitivity and nearly 75% specificity. To identify distinguishing TCR V-J signatures, a discovery cohort of 90 to 100 patients was used, comprising some 45 with Graves' ophthalmopathy and 57 with stable Graves' hyperthyroidism. Prospective prediction of ophthalmopathy was tested in an independent validation cohort consisting of roughly 19 hyperthyroidism patients and approximately 16 patients who later progressed to ophthalmopathy. The roughly 91 discovery patients were randomly split 7:3 into training and test sets. Thyroid tissue and blood T-cell repertoires from several Graves' hyperthyroidism patients were also compared in the study. Once sampling was done, hyperthyroidism patients were given methimazole at a starting dose of 30 mg daily, whereas ophthalmopathy patients were given high-dose intravenous methylprednisolone. A second multiplex PCR round built the libraries, followed by size selection and purification. Libraries were sequenced paired-end with 100 bp reads on an Illumina HiSeq2000. SOAPnuke was used to process the raw data, with reads discarded if the reads contained adapters or uncalled bases, had a mean Phred below 15, or lacked an exact constant-primer or identifier match. COPE v1.2.5 was used to merge the high-quality paired reads, and each unique nucleotide sequence was defined as a clonotype. Clonotypes were aligned to IMGT TRBV, TRBD and TRBJ reference segments using MiTCR v1.1. Analysis was restricted to V-J combinations with a frequency above 0.0001, which covered about 99% of repertoires. A TCS score was defined as the ratio of F50 (clonal expansion) to E x V (chaos), with BLOSUM62-based TCRdist applied between CDR3 peptides within each V-J. Welch's t-statistics and random forest reduced several hundred V-J features to about 12, which were used in a naive Bayes classifier (R e1071). Sample size was not statistically predetermined, and investigators were not blinded to group allocation. The paper reports TCR Vbeta CDR3 sequencing of over 120 peripheral blood samples: fewer than 50 ophthalmopathy, under 80 hyperthyroidism and around 17 progressor patients.

The TCR comes from a woman aged 18-30 years with Graves disease. Donor details come from another sample of the same person, matched by shared clones. Sequences were derived from peripheral blood mononuclear cells (PBMCs), sampled at new diagnosis, from a patient treated with antithyroid drugs. This chain joins TRBV6-2 or TRBV6-3 to TRBJ2-1; a stretch of 10 junction bases matches TRBD2. The encoded CDR3 is CASSYDSLAGTSGEQFF. The nucleotide sequence reads as follows: TGTGCCAGCAGTTACGATTCACTAGCGGGGACCTCCGGTGAGCAGTTCTTC.